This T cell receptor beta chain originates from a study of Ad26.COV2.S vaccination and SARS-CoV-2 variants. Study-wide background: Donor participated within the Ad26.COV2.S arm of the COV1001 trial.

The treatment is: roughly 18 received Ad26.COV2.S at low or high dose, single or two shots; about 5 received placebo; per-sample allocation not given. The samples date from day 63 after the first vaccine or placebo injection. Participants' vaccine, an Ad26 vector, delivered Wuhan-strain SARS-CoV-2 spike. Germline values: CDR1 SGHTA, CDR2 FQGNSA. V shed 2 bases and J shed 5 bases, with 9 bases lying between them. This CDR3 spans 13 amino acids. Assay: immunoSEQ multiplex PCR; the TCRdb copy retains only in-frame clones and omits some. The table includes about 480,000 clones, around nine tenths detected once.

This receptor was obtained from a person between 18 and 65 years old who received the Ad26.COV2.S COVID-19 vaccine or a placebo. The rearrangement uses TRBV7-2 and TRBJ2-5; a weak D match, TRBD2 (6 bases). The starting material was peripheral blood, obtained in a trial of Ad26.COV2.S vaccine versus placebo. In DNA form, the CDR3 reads TGTGCCAGCAGCTTAAGGGCGGGGGAGACCCAGTACTTC. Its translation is CASSLRAGETQYF.